This is a list of T cell receptor beta chains from one sample in a study of cytomegalovirus exposure and HLA in healthy donors. TCRdb keeps only in-frame clones here, not all; method: immunoSEQ multiplex PCR. The sample has roughly 100,000 clones, 80% to 90% seen once. Material: PBMCs. The receptor source for this set is a young man in good health and CMV-seropositive. Each CDR3 is given with its conserved first and last residue. A D gene is named only where the DNA matches it firmly. Clone size, where shown, is once, few, many, or a class for clones that have expanded.

j_call d_call clone_size v_call cdr3_aa cdr3_nt
TRBJ2-4 - - TRBV27 CASRPAGAKNIQYF TGTGCCAGCCGTCCCGCGGGTGCCAAAAACATTCAGTACTTC
TRBJ1-1 - - TRBV28 CASSLISVSEAFF TGCGCCAGCAGTTTAATTAGTGTTTCTGAAGCTTTCTTT
TRBJ2-1 TRBD1 - TRBV6-4 CASSDETGRGYNEQFF TGTGCCAGCAGTGACGAGACGGGCAGGGGGTACAATGAGCAGTTCTTC
TRBJ2-3 TRBD2 - TRBV28 CASSHTSGGTDTQYF TGTGCCAGCAGCCATACTAGCGGGGGCACAGATACGCAGTATTTT
TRBJ1-6 TRBD1 - TRBV5-6 CASSFRDRENSPLHF TGTGCCAGCAGCTTCCGGGACAGAGAAAATTCACCCCTCCACTTT
TRBJ2-1 TRBD1 - TRBV14 CASSQVTAGQGAEQFF TGTGCCAGCAGCCAAGTGACGGCAGGACAGGGGGCCGAGCAGTTCTTC
TRBJ2-1 TRBD2 - TRBV5-1 CASSFASGNSYNEQFF TGCGCCAGCAGCTTCGCTAGCGGTAACTCCTACAATGAGCAGTTCTTC
TRBJ2-3 TRBD2 - TRBV5-1 CASSSPTSGSTDTQYF TGCGCCAGCAGCTCCCCGACTAGCGGGAGCACAGATACGCAGTATTTT
TRBJ2-5 - once TRBV28 CASSFGLVVETQYF TGTGCCAGCAGTTTCGGTCTGGTGGTAGAGACCCAGTACTTC
TRBJ2-5 - - TRBV28 CASSLPKGAQYF TGTGCCAGCAGTTTACCCAAGGGGGCCCAGTACTTC
TRBJ2-7 - - TRBV10-3 CAISERGGSGYEQYF TGTGCCATCAGTGAGAGGGGGGGTAGCGGATACGAGCAGTACTTC
TRBJ2-7 - once TRBV7-9 CSSSPSGFSYEQYF TGTTCCAGCAGCCCTTCGGGATTCTCCTACGAGCAGTACTTC
TRBJ1-5 - - TRBV5-1 CASGLGGLSNQPQHF TGCGCCAGCGGCCTCGGAGGGTTGAGCAATCAGCCCCAGCATTTT
TRBJ1-2 TRBD1 - TRBV30 CAWGEGRGRGGYTF TGTGCCTGGGGTGAGGGCAGGGGGCGCGGCGGCTACACCTTC
TRBJ2-7 - few TRBV6-5 CASSYSSAGRGYEQYF TGTGCCAGCAGTTACTCGTCGGCGGGCAGGGGCTACGAGCAGTACTTC
TRBJ1-3 - - TRBV11-2 CASSLELGGVGNTIYF TGTGCCAGCAGCTTAGAACTTGGAGGGGTTGGAAACACCATATATTTT
TRBJ1-4 - - TRBV28 CASMKTTGKLFF TGTGCCAGCATGAAAACAACGGGAAAACTGTTTTTT
TRBJ2-7 TRBD1 few TRBV28 CASTYTGAFRPSYEQYF TGTGCCAGCACTTATACAGGGGCCTTCCGTCCATCCTACGAGCAGTACTTC
TRBJ2-5 TRBD1 few TRBV28 CASSLPTGGRDWYQETQYF TGTGCCAGCAGTCTACCGACAGGGGGAAGAGACTGGTACCAAGAGACCCAGTACTTC
TRBJ2-7 TRBD1 - TRBV30 CACPGQKYEQYF TGTGCCTGTCCGGGACAGAAGTACGAGCAGTACTTC
TRBJ2-3 - - TRBV6-5 CASPWGESPTDTQYF TGTGCCAGCCCCTGGGGGGAGTCACCCACAGATACGCAGTATTTT
TRBJ2-1 TRBD1 - TRBV6-1 CASTAQTGYNEQFF TGTGCCAGCACGGCACAGACAGGGTACAATGAGCAGTTCTTC
TRBJ2-3 TRBD2 - TRBV27 CASGRAGGISADTQYF TGTGCCAGCGGGAGGGCGGGAGGAATTAGCGCAGATACGCAGTATTTT
TRBJ1-2 TRBD1 - TRBV6-7 CASSYSRDSNYGYTF TGTGCCAGCAGTTACTCCCGGGACAGCAACTATGGCTACACCTTC
TRBJ1-2 - - TRBV4-3 CASSQDLGSSNYGYTF TGCGCCAGCAGCCAAGACCTTGGGAGCTCTAACTATGGCTACACCTTC
TRBJ2-1 TRBD2 - TRBV5-1 CASSLVASGRPYNEQFF TGCGCCAGCAGCTTGGTGGCTAGCGGGAGGCCCTACAATGAGCAGTTCTTC
TRBJ1-5 TRBD1 - TRBV6-4 CASSVAGGGQPQHF TGTGCCAGCAGCGTTGCAGGGGGCGGTCAGCCCCAGCATTTT
TRBJ2-2 TRBD2 - TRBV9 CASSDTSGANTGELFF TGTGCCAGCAGCGATACTAGCGGAGCGAACACCGGGGAGCTGTTTTTT
TRBJ1-2 - - TRBV5-1 CASSSTMDLRGGYTF TGCGCCAGCAGCTCCACTATGGATTTGCGAGGTGGCTACACCTTC
TRBJ1-5 - - TRBV30 CAWSLSEGQPQHF TGTGCCTGGAGTTTGAGCGAGGGTCAGCCCCAGCATTTT
TRBJ1-5 TRBD1 - TRBV6-1 CASRISGTGYQPQHF TGTGCCAGCAGGATCTCTGGGACAGGCTATCAGCCCCAGCATTTT
TRBJ2-7 TRBD1 - TRBV11-2 CASSLIWTGAYEQYF TGTGCCAGCAGCCTGATATGGACAGGGGCCTACGAGCAGTACTTC
TRBJ1-1 TRBD1 - TRBV29-1 CSVVEGAGTEAFF TGCAGCGTTGTAGAGGGGGCGGGCACTGAAGCTTTCTTT
TRBJ2-7 - - TRBV7-2 CASSTNVEQYF TGTGCCAGCAGCACAAACGTCGAGCAGTACTTC
TRBJ1-1 - - TRBV28 CASSLWTGFGNTEAFF TGTGCCAGCAGTTTATGGACAGGATTCGGGAACACTGAAGCTTTCTTT
TRBJ2-3 - - TRBV6-1 CASSEGGRTDTQYF TGTGCCAGCAGTGAAGGTGGGAGGACAGATACGCAGTATTTT
TRBJ2-3 TRBD2 once TRBV6-1 CASRAGLAGTDTQYF TGTGCCAGCAGGGCTGGACTAGCCGGCACAGATACGCAGTATTTT
TRBJ2-3 TRBD2 - TRBV5-6 CASSLGPGLMSTDTQYF TGTGCCAGCAGCTTGGGCCCGGGACTAATGAGCACAGATACGCAGTATTTT
TRBJ2-1 TRBD2 - TRBV19 CASRGLGGFNEQFF TGTGCCAGTCGGGGACTAGGCGGGTTCAATGAGCAGTTCTTC
TRBJ2-3 TRBD2 once TRBV7-2 CASWGLAGDTQYF TGTGCCAGCTGGGGACTAGCGGGAGATACGCAGTATTTT
TRBJ2-1 TRBD2 - TRBV5-1 CASGTSGRINEQFF TGCGCCAGCGGGACTAGCGGGAGGATAAATGAGCAGTTCTTC
TRBJ1-5 TRBD1 few TRBV28 CASSLPRGQPQHF TGTGCCAGCAGTTTACCCAGGGGGCAGCCCCAGCATTTT
TRBJ2-7 - - TRBV5-1 CASSDGVYEQYF TGCGCCAGCAGTGACGGAGTCTACGAGCAGTACTTC
TRBJ2-1 - - TRBV5-1 CASSVSGSSYNEQFF TGCGCCAGCAGCGTTAGCGGAAGCTCCTACAATGAGCAGTTCTTC
TRBJ2-1 - - TRBV21-1 CASSIHGVRPNNEQFF TGTGCCAGCAGCATCCACGGGGTGCGGCCGAACAATGAGCAGTTCTTC
TRBJ2-1 TRBD2 - TRBV5-6 CASSLSRSGGGVLDEQFF TGTGCCAGCAGCTTGAGTAGGAGTGGCGGGGGGGTCCTCGATGAGCAGTTCTTC
TRBJ2-5 TRBD2 - TRBV5-1 CASSFGTSGTKKETQYF TGCGCCAGCAGCTTCGGGACTAGCGGGACAAAGAAAGAGACCCAGTACTTC
TRBJ2-1 TRBD2 - TRBV28 CASLAGVDEQFF TGTGCCAGCCTGGCGGGAGTGGATGAGCAGTTCTTC
TRBJ1-3 TRBD1 - TRBV6-5 CASSYSQGSSGNTIYF TGTGCCAGCAGTTACTCACAGGGGAGCTCTGGAAACACCATATATTTT
TRBJ2-5 TRBD2 once TRBV11-3 CASSGGSETQYF TGTGCCAGCAGCGGCGGGAGTGAGACCCAGTACTTC
TRBJ1-5 - - TRBV7-2 CASSLALASSPQHF TGTGCCAGCAGCTTAGCCCTGGCATCTTCGCCCCAGCATTTT
TRBJ2-2 TRBD2 - TRBV6-4 CASKASGNTGELFF TGTGCCAGCAAGGCTAGCGGGAACACCGGGGAGCTGTTTTTT
TRBJ1-1 - few TRBV19 CASRPFEEHLNTEAFF TGTGCCAGTAGGCCGTTCGAGGAGCACTTGAACACTGAAGCTTTCTTT
TRBJ1-2 - - TRBV28 CASREDSYGYTF TGTGCCAGCAGGGAGGACAGTTATGGCTACACCTTC
TRBJ1-1 TRBD1 - TRBV7-6 CASSLGDRTEAFF TGTGCCAGCAGCCTAGGGGACAGAACTGAAGCTTTCTTT
TRBJ1-1 - - TRBV6-5 CASSYSGGTEAFF TGTGCCAGCAGTTACTCGGGGGGGACTGAAGCTTTCTTT
TRBJ2-7 TRBD2 - TRBV29-1 CSVIGLAGLGTYEQYF TGCAGCGTTATTGGGCTAGCGGGCCTTGGGACCTACGAGCAGTACTTC
TRBJ2-5 TRBD1 once TRBV9 CASSVDGQGETQYF TGTGCCAGCAGCGTAGACGGACAGGGAGAGACCCAGTACTTC
TRBJ2-1 - - TRBV5-1 CASEQGGGRANEQFF TGCGCCAGCGAACAGGGGGGCGGGAGGGCCAATGAGCAGTTCTTC